The 15 T cell receptor beta chains in this list originate from one sample, sequenced in a study of T cells in Graves' hyperthyroidism and ophthalmopathy. Template material for amplifying TCR beta CDR3 regions consisted of RNA transcripts. Researchers ran a first-round RT-PCR on the TCR CDR3 using the HTBI primer set. MiXCR, applied by TCRdb to the multiplex PCR reads, yields one record per CDR3 protein. The sample lists about 640,000 distinct CDR3 sequences, less than 25% occurring once. Sequenced material: blood. The receptors here all came from a man between 25 and 39 years old with Graves' ophthalmopathy.

CDR3 coding DNA: TGCAGTGCAGGGATGGGGACTAGCGGGAGATGGGCCTACGAGCAGTACTTC. Protein: CSAGMGTSGRWAYEQYF. The chain joins TRBV20-1 to TRBJ2-7, with 14 bases identical to TRBD2. The V gene end was trimmed by 6 bases and the J gene end by 2 bases; junction bases not matched to a gene: 12. Germline V CDR1 and CDR2: DFQATT, SNEGSKA (reference sequence). The CDR3 contains 17 residues.

As for this clonotype: A read error is possible here, since a much larger clone lies one base away. The V gene is TRBV6-2 or TRBV6-3, the J gene TRBJ2-4; D perhaps matches TRBD1 (5 bases). Deletions cut 5 bases from V and 3 bases from J, with 14 bases between. Germline V lookup: CDR1 MNHEY, CDR2 SVGEGT. CDR3 length: 15 amino acids. CDR3 sequence reads: CASSGIGVGKNIQYF. In DNA form, the CDR3 reads TGTGCCAGCAGTGGGATAGGGGTCGGCAAAAACATTCAGTACTTC.

The chain uses TRBV5-1 and TRBJ1-2; TRBD1 matches at 7 bases. Germline V CDR1 and CDR2: SGHRS, YFSETQ. The J segment lost 8 bases and the V segment lost 0 bases, leaving 7 bases of the junction unmatched. This CDR3 has 14 residues. This chain's CDR3 is CASSLEAGGKGYTF. The CDR3 DNA is TGCGCCAGCAGCTTGGAGGCAGGGGGTAAAGGCTACACCTTC.

This clonotype is a singleton in its sample. The J gene is TRBJ2-7, the V gene TRBV20-1, with 8 bases fitting TRBD2. J was trimmed by 4 bases and V by 0 bases; bases with no gene match: 14. This CDR3 is built from 17 residues. From germline, CDR1 is DFQATT and CDR2 SNEGSKA (reference sequence). The CDR3 here is CSARDPSGSTRGYEQYF. The CDR3 DNA reads TGCAGTGCTAGAGATCCCAGCGGGAGTACTCGGGGTTACGAGCAGTACTTC.

V is TRBV14 and J is TRBJ1-1; D unresolved. This CDR3 contains 13 residues. V dropped 2 bases and J dropped 4 bases, with 8 bases sitting between them. Germline values: CDR1 SGHDN, CDR2 FVKESK. For the CDR3, the DNA is TGTGCCAGCAGCCAACAGGTGTTCACTGAAGCTTTCTTT. Amino acids: CASSQQVFTEAFF.

The rearrangement joins TRBV20-1 to TRBJ1-2; tentatively, D is TRBD1 (6 bases). This CDR3 has 15 amino acids. V lost 4 bases, J lost 7 bases, and 22 bases lay in between. Germline V gene lookup returns CDR1 DFQATT and CDR2 SNEGSKA (reference sequence). CDR3 nucleotides: TGCAGTGCTAATCCGGTAACAGGGCACGCGGGTGGCTACACCTTC. As protein: CSANPVTGHAGGYTF.

This sequence joins TRBV7-9 and TRBJ2-5; the match to TRBD2 covers 10 bases. Germline V gene lookup returns CDR1 SEHNR and CDR2 FQNEAQ (reference sequence). V dropped 0 bases and J dropped 5; count of bases not matched to a gene: 9. The CDR3 consists of 17 residues. This CDR3 is CASSLARLAGVRETQYF. For the CDR3, the DNA is TGTGCCAGCAGCTTAGCGCGTCTAGCGGGAGTGAGGGAGACCCAGTACTTC.

This clonotype was seen only a few times. This sequence joins TRBV27 and TRBJ1-6, with 9 positions matching TRBD1. Looked up from germline, CDR1 is MNHEY and CDR2 is SMNVEV (reference sequence). V trimming: 9 bases; J trimming: 10 bases; junction bases outside the gene matches: 7. There are 13 residues in the CDR3. The CDR3 DNA reads as TGTGCCAGGGACAGGGGTTGGGTGTCACCCCTCCACTTT. Translation gives CARDRGWVSPLHF.

The table lists this clonotype with a few counts. The chain combines TRBV28 with TRBJ2-7; a weak D match, TRBD1 (5 bases). Trimming took off 2 bases at V and 0 bases at J, with 20 bases between the two ends. CDR3 length: 18 amino acids. Germline V gene sequence: CDR1 MDHEN, CDR2 SYDVKM. The chain's CDR3 is CASSLGADFIWSSYEQYF. As DNA, the CDR3 is TGTGCCAGCAGTTTAGGGGCAGATTTCATCTGGAGCTCCTACGAGCAGTACTTC. The whole variable domain, filled in from reference TRBV28 and TRBJ2-7, reads DVKVTQSSRYLVKRTGEKVFLECVQDMDHENMFWYRQDPGLGLRLIYFSYDVKMKEKGDIPEGYSVSREKKERFSLILESASTNQTSMYLCASSLGADFIWSSYEQYFGPGTRLTVT.

This clonotype appeared a few times. J is TRBJ2-3 and V is TRBV28; possible D gene TRBD2, 6 bases. CDR1 and CDR2 from the germline V gene are MDHEN and SYDVKM. V gave up 3 bases and J gave up 3 bases, with 16 bases separating them. This CDR3 contains 16 residues. The CDR3 sequence: CASSFLTGVETDTQYF. DNA of the CDR3: TGTGCCAGCAGTTTCTTGACGGGAGTAGAAACAGATACGCAGTATTTT.

In its sample, this clonotype was seen a few times. The chain joins TRBV2 to TRBJ2-3, with D possibly being TRBD2 (5 bases). From germline, CDR1 is SNHLY and CDR2 FYNNEI. The CDR3 covers 13 residues. Trimming took 6 bases from V and 10 from J, leaving 17 bases between them. The chain's CDR3 is CASSAAPSLSQYF. In DNA, the CDR3 is TGTGCCAGCAGCGCTGCCCCTAGCTTATCGCAGTATTTT.

V gene TRBV2 combines with J gene TRBJ2-1; 7 bases line up with TRBD2. CDR3 length equals 15 residues. Germline loops: CDR1 SNHLY, CDR2 FYNNEI. V lost 9 bases and J lost 1; bases outside the gene matches: 9. In nucleotides, the CDR3 is TGTGCCAGGGCGGAGGGAGGGCTTTCCTACAATGAGCAGTTCTTC. It translates to CARAEGGLSYNEQFF.

The chain joins TRBV6-2 or TRBV6-3 to TRBJ2-7; 11 positions match TRBD2. The germline gives CDR1 MNHEY, CDR2 SVGEGT. The CDR3 extends over 17 amino acids. The V and J ends lost 2 bases and 1 base, in that order; junction bases with no gene match: 7. In DNA, the CDR3 is TGTGCCAGCAGTTACGGACTAGCGGGTAAATCTTCCTACGAGCAGTACTTC. Residues: CASSYGLAGKSSYEQYF.

This clonotype has more than one count but fewer than ten. This chain uses TRBV3-1 with TRBJ2-7; 11 nucleotides match TRBD2. With 0 bases clipped from V and 9 bases from J, the junction kept 7 bases outside the gene matches. CDR3 length: 15 amino acids. From germline, CDR1 is LGHDT and CDR2 YNNKEL (reference sequence). CDR3 DNA sequence: TGTGCCAGCAGCCAAGAAATAGCGGGAGGGGCCGGGCAGTACTTC. As protein: CASSQEIAGGAGQYF.

Details on this clonotype: Germline is not matched at one junction end, which may reflect a read error. V gene TRBV6-1 combines with J gene TRBJ1-2; D unresolved. The CDR3 length is 11 residues. The germline V gene encodes CDR1 MNHNS and CDR2 SASEGT. The CDR3: CASSDTLGYNF. The CDR3 nucleotides read TGTGCCAGCAGCGATACTCTTGGCTACAACTTC.